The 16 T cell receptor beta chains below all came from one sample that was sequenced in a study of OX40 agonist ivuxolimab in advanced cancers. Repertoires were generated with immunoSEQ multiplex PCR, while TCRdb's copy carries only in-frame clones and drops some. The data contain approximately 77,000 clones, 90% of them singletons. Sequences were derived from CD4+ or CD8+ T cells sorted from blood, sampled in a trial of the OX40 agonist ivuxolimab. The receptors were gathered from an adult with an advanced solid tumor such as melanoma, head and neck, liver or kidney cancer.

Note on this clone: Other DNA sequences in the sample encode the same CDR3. The CDR3 nucleotides read TGTGCCAGCTCGTACAGGGGCGACACTGAAGCTTTCTTT. Protein product: CASSYRGDTEAFF. The chain carries TRBV18 and TRBJ1-1, with 7 bases that match TRBD1. The junction had 4 bases not matched to a gene; V was cut back by 6 bases and J by 3 bases. This CDR3 is built from 13 residues. Germline V CDR1 and CDR2: KGHSH, LQKENI.

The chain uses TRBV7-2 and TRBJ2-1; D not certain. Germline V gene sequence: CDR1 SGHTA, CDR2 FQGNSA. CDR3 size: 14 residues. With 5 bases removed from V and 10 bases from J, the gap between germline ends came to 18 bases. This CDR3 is CASSPGGIVGEQFF. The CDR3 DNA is TGTGCCAGCAGCCCCGGTGGGATAGTGGGGGAGCAGTTCTTC. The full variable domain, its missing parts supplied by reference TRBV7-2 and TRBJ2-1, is GAGVSQSPSNKVTEKGKDVELRCDPISGHTALYWYRQSLGQGLEFLIYFQGNSAPDKSGLPSDRFSAERTGGSVSTLTIQRTQQEDSAVYLCASSPGGIVGEQFFGPGTRLTVL.

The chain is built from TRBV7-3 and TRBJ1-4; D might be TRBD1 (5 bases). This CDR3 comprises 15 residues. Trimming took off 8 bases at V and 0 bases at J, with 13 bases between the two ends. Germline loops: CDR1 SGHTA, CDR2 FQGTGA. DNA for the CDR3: TGTGCCAGCTCCCGGAGGGGTGCAACTAATGAAAAACTGTTTTTT. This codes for CASSRRGATNEKLFF.

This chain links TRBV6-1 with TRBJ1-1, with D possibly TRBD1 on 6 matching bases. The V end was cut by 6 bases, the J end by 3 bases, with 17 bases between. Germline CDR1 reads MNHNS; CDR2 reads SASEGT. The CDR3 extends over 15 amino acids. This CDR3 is CASRVDGQTYTEAFF. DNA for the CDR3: TGTGCCAGCAGGGTAGATGGACAGACTTACACTGAAGCTTTCTTT.

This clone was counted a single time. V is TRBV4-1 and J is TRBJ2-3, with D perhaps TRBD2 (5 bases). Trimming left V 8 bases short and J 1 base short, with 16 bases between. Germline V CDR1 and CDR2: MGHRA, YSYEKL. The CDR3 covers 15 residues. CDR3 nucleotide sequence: TGCGCCAGCCGGCCGGACTTTCGTGGCACAGATACGCAGTATTTT. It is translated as CASRPDFRGTDTQYF.

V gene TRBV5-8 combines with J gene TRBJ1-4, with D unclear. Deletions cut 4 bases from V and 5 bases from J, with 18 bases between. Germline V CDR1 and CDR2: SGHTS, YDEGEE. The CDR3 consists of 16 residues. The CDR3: CASSPNPASTNEKLFF. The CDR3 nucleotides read TGTGCCAGCAGCCCCAACCCGGCCAGCACAAATGAAAAACTGTTTTTT.

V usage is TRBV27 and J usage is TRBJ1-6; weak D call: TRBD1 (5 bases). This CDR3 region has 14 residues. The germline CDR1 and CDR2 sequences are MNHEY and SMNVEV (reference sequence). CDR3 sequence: CASRRGEGNSPLHF. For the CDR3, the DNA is TGTGCTTCTCGCCGGGGGGAAGGTAATTCACCCCTCCACTTT.

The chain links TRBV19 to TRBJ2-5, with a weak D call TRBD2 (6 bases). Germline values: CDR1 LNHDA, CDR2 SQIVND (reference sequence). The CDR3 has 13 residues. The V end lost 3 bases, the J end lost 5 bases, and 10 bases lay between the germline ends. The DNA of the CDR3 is TGTGCCAGTAGTATTGCGGGGTTCGAGACCCAGTACTTC. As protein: CASSIAGFETQYF.

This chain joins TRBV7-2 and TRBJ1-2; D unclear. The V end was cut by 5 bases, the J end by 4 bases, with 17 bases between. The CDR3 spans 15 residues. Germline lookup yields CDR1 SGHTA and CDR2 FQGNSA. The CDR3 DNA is TGTGCCAGCAGCCCCAGCTTCCGGTCTCTCTATGGCTACACCTTC. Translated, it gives CASSPSFRSLYGYTF.

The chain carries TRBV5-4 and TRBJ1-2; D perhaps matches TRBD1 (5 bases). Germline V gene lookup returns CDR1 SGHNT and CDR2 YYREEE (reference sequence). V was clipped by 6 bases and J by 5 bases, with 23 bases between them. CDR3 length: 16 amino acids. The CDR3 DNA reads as TGTGCCAGCACCTCGGGACCGTTGGAGAGTTTTTATGGCTACACCTTC. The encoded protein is CASTSGPLESFYGYTF. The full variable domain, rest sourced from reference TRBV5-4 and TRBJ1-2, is ETGVTQSPTHLIKTRGQQVTLRCSSQSGHNTVSWYQQALGQGPQFIFQYYREEENGRGNFPPRFSGLQFPNYSSELNVNALELDDSALYLCASTSGPLESFYGYTFGSGTRLTVV.

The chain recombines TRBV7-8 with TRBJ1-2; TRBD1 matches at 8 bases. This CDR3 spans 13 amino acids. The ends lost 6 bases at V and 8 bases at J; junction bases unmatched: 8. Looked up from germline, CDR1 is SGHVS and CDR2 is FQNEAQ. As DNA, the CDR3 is TGTGCCAGCAGTAATCAGGGGGCGGAAGGCTACACCTTC. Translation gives CASSNQGAEGYTF.

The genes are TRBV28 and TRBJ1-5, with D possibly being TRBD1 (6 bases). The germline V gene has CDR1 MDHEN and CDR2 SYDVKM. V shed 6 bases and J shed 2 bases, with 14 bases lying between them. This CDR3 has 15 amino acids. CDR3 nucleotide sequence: TGTGCCAGCAGCCCTACAGGGCAGGGCAATCAGCCCCAGCATTTT. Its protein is CASSPTGQGNQPQHF.

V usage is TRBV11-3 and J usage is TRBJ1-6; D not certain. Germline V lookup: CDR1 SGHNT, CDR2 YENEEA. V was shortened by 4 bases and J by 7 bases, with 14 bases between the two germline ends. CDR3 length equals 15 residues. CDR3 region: CASSSGGPVNSPLHF. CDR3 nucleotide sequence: TGTGCCAGCAGCTCCGGCGGGCCAGTAAATTCACCCCTCCACTTT.

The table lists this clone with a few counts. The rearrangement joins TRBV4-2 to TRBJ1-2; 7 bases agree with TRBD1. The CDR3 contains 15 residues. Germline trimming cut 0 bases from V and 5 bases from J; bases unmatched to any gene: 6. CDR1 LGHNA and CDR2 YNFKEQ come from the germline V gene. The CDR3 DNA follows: TGTGCCAGCAGCCAAGAGCTTACAGGGGAATATGGCTACACCTTC. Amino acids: CASSQELTGEYGYTF.

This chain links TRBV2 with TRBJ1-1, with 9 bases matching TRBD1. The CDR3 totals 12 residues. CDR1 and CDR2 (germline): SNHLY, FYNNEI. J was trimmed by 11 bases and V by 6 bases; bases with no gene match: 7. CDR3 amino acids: CASRQGAVGAFF. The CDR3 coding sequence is TGTGCCAGCAGACAGGGGGCTGTGGGGGCTTTCTTT.

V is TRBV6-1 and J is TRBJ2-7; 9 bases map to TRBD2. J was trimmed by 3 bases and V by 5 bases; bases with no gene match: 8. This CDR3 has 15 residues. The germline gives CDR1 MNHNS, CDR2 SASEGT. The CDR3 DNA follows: TGTGCCAGCAGTCCTGGACTAGCGATGGACTACGAGCAGTACTTC. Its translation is CASSPGLAMDYEQYF.